What follows is one T cell receptor (beta chain) and its context. The data were produced by immunoSEQ multiplex PCR, yet TCRdb's version contains in-frame clones alone and is incomplete. The sample consists of approximately 180,000 clones, about nine tenths of them appearing once. The CDR3 covers 14 residues. V lost 10 bases to trimming and J lost 0 bases, with 13 bases between them. The germline V gene encodes CDR1 MNHEY and CDR2 SVGAGI. The sample comes from a study of T cell responses to AZD1222 COVID-19 vaccine. This receptor was taken from an adult in good health. The V and J genes are TRBV6-5 and TRBJ1-5, with unresolved D. Source: peripheral blood, taken on day 0 of AZD1222 vaccination. CDR3 DNA sequence: TGTGCCACACGTAAGGGAGATAGCAATCAGCCCCAGCATTTT. It is translated as CATRKGDSNQPQHF.